This T cell receptor beta chain originates from a study of T-cell memory formation after mild COVID-19. As for the study in general: The study found TCR clusters largely donor specific.

5'RACE with constant-segment primers built TCRalpha and TCRbeta cDNA libraries with UMIs. TCRdb fed the 5' RACE reads into MiXCR, producing one record per CDR3 protein. Here the sample spans some 450,000 distinct CDR3 sequences, over 15% being singletons. On this clonotype itself: Its antigen is unknown.

Broader study findings: The finding that pre-infection memory included some responding clones suggested that cross-reactive memory joined.

This CDR3 comprises 14 residues. With 2 bases removed from V and 4 bases from J, the gap between germline ends came to 11 bases. Per germline, CDR1 MNHEY and CDR2 SMNVEV (reference sequence). Sequencing was done on a sample of PBMCs or a T cell subset sorted from them (not recorded which). The receptor was isolated from an adult woman who had mild COVID-19 (a few samples of this study predate the infection). Cell type and time point are not known. This chain links TRBV27 with TRBJ1-2; D remains ambiguous. The CDR3 nucleotides read TGTGCCAGCAGTTTAACCCAGACCTCCTATGGCTACACCTTC. It specifies CASSLTQTSYGYTF.